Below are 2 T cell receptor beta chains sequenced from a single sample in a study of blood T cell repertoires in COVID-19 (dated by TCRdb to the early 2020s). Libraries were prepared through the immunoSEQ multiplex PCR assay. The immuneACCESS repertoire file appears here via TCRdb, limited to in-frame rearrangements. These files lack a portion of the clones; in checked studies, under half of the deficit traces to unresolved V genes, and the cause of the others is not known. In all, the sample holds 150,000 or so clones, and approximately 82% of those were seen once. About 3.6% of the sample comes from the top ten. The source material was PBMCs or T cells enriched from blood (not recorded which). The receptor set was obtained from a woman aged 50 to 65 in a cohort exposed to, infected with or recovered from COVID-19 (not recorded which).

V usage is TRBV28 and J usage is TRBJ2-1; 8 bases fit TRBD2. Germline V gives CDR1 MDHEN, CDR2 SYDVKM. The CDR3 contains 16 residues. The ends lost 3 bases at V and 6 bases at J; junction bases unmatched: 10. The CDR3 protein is CASSFRRVAGSNEQFF. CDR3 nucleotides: TGTGCCAGCAGTTTTAGGCGAGTAGCGGGATCCAATGAGCAGTTCTTC.

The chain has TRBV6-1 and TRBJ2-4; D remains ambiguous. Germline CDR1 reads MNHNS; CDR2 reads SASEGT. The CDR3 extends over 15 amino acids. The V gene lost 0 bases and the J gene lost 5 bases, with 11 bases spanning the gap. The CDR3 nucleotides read TGTGCCAGCAGTGAAGCGGCAGTGGGCCAAAACATTCAGTACTTC. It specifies CASSEAAVGQNIQYF.